This TCR beta chain appears in the sequencing data of a study of blood T cell repertoires in COVID-19. Study at large: The United States, Italy and Spain were the sources of the acute and convalescent COVID-19 samples. In each case, the material was cDNA or gDNA derived from T cells, B-cell-depleted T cells, or PBMCs.

This clone was observed a handful of times. Original methodology: Nucleated cell number was recorded as an estimate derived from reference gene primer amplification. Using immunoSEQ multiplex PCR, the repertoire was profiled, and TCRdb retains in-frame clones only, with some absent. V, J and clone size are taken as reported in that table, and D and trimming were inferred from the DNA itself. The sample holds tens of thousands of clones; just over 85% are singletons and the top ten take roughly 45%. Trimming cost V 4 bases and J 4 bases, with 7 bases left between them. There are 12 residues in the CDR3. Germline V gene sequence: CDR1 SNHLY, CDR2 FYNNEI.

The chain links TRBV2 to TRBJ1-2; unclear D gene. The clonotype originates from a human donor in a cohort sampled during active COVID-19. Sequences were obtained from peripheral blood. The CDR3 coding sequence is TGTGCCAGCAGTGCCTCAGGCTATGGCTACACCTTC. It yields the protein CASSASGYGYTF.